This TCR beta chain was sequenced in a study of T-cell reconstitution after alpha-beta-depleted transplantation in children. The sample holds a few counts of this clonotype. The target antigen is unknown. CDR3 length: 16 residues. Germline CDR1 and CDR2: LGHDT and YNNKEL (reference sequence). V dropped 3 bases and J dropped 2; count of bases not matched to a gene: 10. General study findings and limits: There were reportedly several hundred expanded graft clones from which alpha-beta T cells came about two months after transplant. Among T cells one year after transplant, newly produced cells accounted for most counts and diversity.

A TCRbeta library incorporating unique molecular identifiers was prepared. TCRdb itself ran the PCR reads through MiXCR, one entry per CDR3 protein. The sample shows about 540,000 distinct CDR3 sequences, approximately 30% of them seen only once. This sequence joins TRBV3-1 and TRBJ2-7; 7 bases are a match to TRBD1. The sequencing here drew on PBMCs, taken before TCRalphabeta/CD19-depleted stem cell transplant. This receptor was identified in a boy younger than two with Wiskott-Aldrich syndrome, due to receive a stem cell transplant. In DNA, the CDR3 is TGTGCCAGCAGCCAGGAAACCGGGACAGAGACCTACGAGCAGTACTTC. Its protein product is CASSQETGTETYEQYF.